The clone carrying this T cell receptor beta chain was seen a few times. Primed by a sample-barcoded 5' primer and a J-beta primer mix, a second PCR proceeded for 7 to 11 cycles. Via MiXCR, TCRdb re-called the 5' RACE reads, giving one row per CDR3 protein. This sample has roughly 550,000 distinct CDR3 sequences, with 24% found just once. Deletions cut 6 bases from V and 5 bases from J, with 14 bases between. Per the germline V gene, CDR1 is MNHEY and CDR2 is SMNVEV (reference sequence). This CDR3 is built from 15 residues. This sample was taken from a study of blood T cells in healthy people across ages. The data also belong to a second study, concerning T cells of mothers and their children. That investigation notes: A slight, non-significant increase in overlap was found for related mother-child pairs relative to unrelated pairs.

The material sequenced was blood. The chain couples TRBV27 to TRBJ1-6; D gene unclear. The TCR comes from a boy under 18 in good health. The CDR3 bases are TGTGCCAGCAGCAAGGAATCACAGAATAATTCACCCCTCCACTTT. It encodes CASSKESQNNSPLHF.